This T cell receptor (beta chain) comes out of a study of technical replicates of blood from a few donors (dated by TCRdb to between 2016 and 2019). V lost 7 bases and J lost 5 bases, and the count of bases not matched to a germline gene is 5. Including cysteine and phenylalanine, the CDR3 has 13 amino acids. Kept here is only the CDR3 DNA, which spans 39 bases and is read in frame from base 1. This clone has just one count. The antigen it binds to is not known. Per-base quality was not reported, and no clone a single base away is much larger than it. The library was built by means of the immunoSEQ multiplex PCR assay. Entries here come from immuneACCESS through TCRdb and include only in-frame sequences with V and J called. Some clones fail to appear in such tables; in the studies checked, an unresolved V gene covers under half of the shortfall, and the cause of the remainder is unknown. In all, the sample holds tens of thousands of clones, and 85% to 95% of those were seen once. Of the sample, about 4.7% is held by the ten largest clones.

Sequenced: PBMCs. The sequence links TRBV23-1 to TRBJ2-7; TRBD1 agrees with 10 junctional bases. TRBV23-1 is assigned to the ORF class and has an uncertain function. The receptor comes from a human donor in good health. Some clones in this sample may be carry-over from other donors' samples. The nucleotides read TGCGCCAGCAATACCGGGACAGGGGACGAGCAGTACTTC. Translation gives CASNTGTGDEQYF.